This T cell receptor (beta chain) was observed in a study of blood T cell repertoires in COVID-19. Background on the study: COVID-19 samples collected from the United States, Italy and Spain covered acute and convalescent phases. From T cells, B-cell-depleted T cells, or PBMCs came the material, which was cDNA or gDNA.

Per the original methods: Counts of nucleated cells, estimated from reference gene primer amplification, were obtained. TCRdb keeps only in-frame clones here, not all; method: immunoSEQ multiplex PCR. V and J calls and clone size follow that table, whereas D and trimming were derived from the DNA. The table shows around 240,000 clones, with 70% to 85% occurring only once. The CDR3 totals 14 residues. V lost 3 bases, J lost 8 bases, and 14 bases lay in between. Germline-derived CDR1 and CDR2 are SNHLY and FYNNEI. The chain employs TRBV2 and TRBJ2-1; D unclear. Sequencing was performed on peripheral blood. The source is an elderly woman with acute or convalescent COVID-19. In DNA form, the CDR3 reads TGTGCCAGCAGTGATGTGTCAGAAGTGGATGAGCAGTTCTTC. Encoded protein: CASSDVSEVDEQFF.